This is a list of T cell receptor beta chains from one sample in a study of blood T cell repertoires in COVID-19. Clones were read by immunoSEQ multiplex PCR, and TCRdb kept only the in-frame ones, dropping some. Of about 310,000 clones in the sample, about 89% were seen once. Input material: PBMCs or T cells enriched from blood (not recorded which). Source of these receptors: a man aged 55 to 70 who had recovered from COVID-19. Both conserved end residues are part of each CDR3. Each record gives: V gene, clone size, CDR3 length, D gene, J gene, CDR3 protein, CDR3 DNA. The D gene is left open where the match is weak. Clone sizes are given selectively: once, few, many, or a class where the clone is expanded.

V: TRBV10-3; size: once; length: 16; D: NA; J: TRBJ1-6; CDR3: CAISESKGRDNSPLHF; DNA: TGTGCCATCAGTGAGTCGAAGGGGAGGGATAATTCACCCCTCCACTTT
V: TRBV4-1; size: NA; length: 16; D: TRBD2; J: TRBJ2-5; CDR3: CASSREGLAAPGTQYF; DNA: TGCGCCAGCAGCCGAGAAGGACTAGCGGCCCCAGGGACCCAGTACTTC
V: TRBV3-1/TRBV3-2; size: NA; length: 14; D: TRBD2; J: TRBJ2-7; CDR3: CASSLASGRGEQYF; DNA: TGTGCCAGCAGCCTGGCTAGCGGGAGGGGCGAGCAGTACTTC
V: TRBV5-1; size: NA; length: 15; D: TRBD2; J: TRBJ2-1; CDR3: CASSPWTSSYNEQFF; DNA: TGCGCCAGCAGCCCTTGGACTAGCTCCTACAATGAGCAGTTCTTC
V: TRBV5-1; size: once; length: 13; D: NA; J: TRBJ2-7; CDR3: CASRIYRESEQYF; DNA: TGCGCCAGCAGAATCTACAGGGAGAGTGAGCAGTACTTC
V: TRBV30; size: NA; length: 15; D: TRBD1; J: TRBJ1-5; CDR3: CAWSGRQGGGQPQHF; DNA: TGTGCCTGGAGTGGGCGACAGGGGGGAGGCCAGCCCCAGCATTTT
V: TRBV9; size: NA; length: 15; D: TRBD1; J: TRBJ1-5; CDR3: CASSSPGQRNQPQHF; DNA: TGTGCCAGCAGCTCCCCGGGACAGCGCAATCAGCCCCAGCATTTT
V: TRBV28; size: NA; length: 11; D: NA; J: TRBJ2-7; CDR3: CASSSPDEQYF; DNA: TGTGCCAGCAGTTCTCCCGACGAGCAGTACTTC
V: TRBV9; size: NA; length: 15; D: TRBD1; J: TRBJ2-1; CDR3: CASSRDRGQYNEQFF; DNA: TGTGCCAGCAGCCGAGACAGGGGGCAGTACAATGAGCAGTTCTTC
V: TRBV28; size: NA; length: 15; D: TRBD1; J: TRBJ2-7; CDR3: CASRDPGQGAREQYF; DNA: TGTGCCAGCAGGGACCCGGGACAGGGGGCGCGCGAGCAGTACTTC